Sequencing of this T cell receptor beta chain was carried out in a study of monozygotic twins with inflammatory bowel disease. There are 14 residues in the CDR3. TCRdb reprocessed the 5' RACE reads and reports one entry per CDR3 protein, with no DNA. Reported are just over 300,000 distinct CDR3 sequences; the ten largest clones contain over 5.5%. The sequence was collected from a human donor with ulcerative colitis or Crohn's disease, or a healthy co-twin of an affected twin (not recorded which). The rearrangement uses TRBV12-3 or TRBV12-4 and TRBJ2-3; TCRdb indicates TRBD1, and absent DNA this call remains unverified. Material: blood. The CDR3: CASRSDWGEDTQYF.